This is a list of T cell receptor beta chains from one sample in a study of T cells in localized non-small cell lung cancer. Sequencing was performed with immunoSEQ multiplex PCR; in TCRdb, only in-frame clones are kept and a portion is missing. The table lists about 40,000 clones, around nine tenths of them singletons. The input for sequencing was peripheral blood, taken before any cancer treatment. These receptors came from a man aged 18 to 50 with stage I lung adenocarcinoma. The CDR3 runs from the conserved cysteine through the conserved F or W. Fields, in order: clone size, V gene, J gene, D gene, CDR3 DNA, CDR3 protein. A D gene is named only where the DNA matches it firmly. The size entry is marked missing in some rows and otherwise reads once, few, many or a size class.

size: NA
V: TRBV19
J: TRBJ1-1
D: TRBD1
DNA: TGTGCCAGTAGGGGGGACAGGGGCATGAACACTGAAGCTTTCTTT
CDR3: CASRGDRGMNTEAFF

size: NA
V: TRBV7-9
J: TRBJ1-1
D: NA
DNA: TGTGCCAGCAGGAGGGATCTAGGGGACACTGAAGCTTTCTTT
CDR3: CASRRDLGDTEAFF

size: once
V: TRBV9
J: TRBJ2-1
D: TRBD2
DNA: TGTGCCAGCAGCGCTGCTAGCGGGGGATACAATGAGCAGTTCTTC
CDR3: CASSAASGGYNEQFF

size: NA
V: TRBV7-2
J: TRBJ1-5
D: NA
DNA: TGTGCCAGCAGTCCACGGGAGGGCAATCAGCCCCAGCATTTT
CDR3: CASSPREGNQPQHF

size: NA
V: TRBV5-1
J: TRBJ2-5
D: NA
DNA: TGCGCCAGCAGCTTGAACGGAGAGACCCAGTACTTC
CDR3: CASSLNGETQYF

size: NA
V: TRBV18
J: TRBJ1-6
D: NA
DNA: TGTGCCAGCTCACCACTCGGGGCGCCTAATTCACCCCTCCACTTT
CDR3: CASSPLGAPNSPLHF

size: NA
V: TRBV7-2
J: TRBJ1-5
D: NA
DNA: TGTGCCAGCAGCTTGTTAGGGGCTGTGAGCAATCAGCCCCAGCATTTT
CDR3: CASSLLGAVSNQPQHF

size: NA
V: TRBV4-3
J: TRBJ2-7
D: NA
DNA: TGCGCCAGCAGCCACGGACGAGGACACGACACCTACGAGCAGTACTTC
CDR3: CASSHGRGHDTYEQYF

size: few
V: TRBV13
J: TRBJ2-2
D: TRBD2
DNA: TGTGCCAGCAGCTCCGGCGGTAGCGGGGGGGCGGGCACCGGGGAGCTGTTTTTT
CDR3: CASSSGGSGGAGTGELFF

size: few
V: TRBV18
J: TRBJ2-1
D: NA
DNA: TGTGCCAGCTCACCAAGACAGACTACGAATGAGCAGTTCTTC
CDR3: CASSPRQTTNEQFF